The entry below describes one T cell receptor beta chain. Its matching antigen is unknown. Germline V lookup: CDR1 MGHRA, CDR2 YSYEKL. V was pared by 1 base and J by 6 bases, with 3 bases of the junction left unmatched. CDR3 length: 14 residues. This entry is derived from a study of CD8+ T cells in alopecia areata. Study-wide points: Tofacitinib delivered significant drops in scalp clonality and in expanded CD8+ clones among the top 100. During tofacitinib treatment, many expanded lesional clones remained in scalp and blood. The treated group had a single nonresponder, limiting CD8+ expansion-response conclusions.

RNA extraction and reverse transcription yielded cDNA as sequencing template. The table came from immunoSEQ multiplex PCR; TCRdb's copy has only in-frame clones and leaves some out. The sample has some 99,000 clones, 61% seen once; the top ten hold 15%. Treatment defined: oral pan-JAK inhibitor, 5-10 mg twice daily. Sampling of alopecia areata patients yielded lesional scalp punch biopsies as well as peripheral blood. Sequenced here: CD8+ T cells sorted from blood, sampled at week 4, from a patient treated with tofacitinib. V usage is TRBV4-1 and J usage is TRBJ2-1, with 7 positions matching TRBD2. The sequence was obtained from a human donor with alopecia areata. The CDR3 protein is CASSQGLASNEQFF. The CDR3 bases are TGCGCCAGCAGCCAAGGACTAGCCAGCAATGAGCAGTTCTTC.